The present T cell receptor beta chain was sequenced within a study of blood T cell repertoires in COVID-19. Across the whole study: Sample material is recorded as cDNA or gDNA derived from T cells, B-cell-depleted T cells, or PBMCs.

This clone occurred once. The V segment lost 2 bases and the J segment 0 bases; nucleotides outside the gene matches: 10. Germline V gene data show CDR1 as KGHSH and CDR2 as LQKENI. The CDR3 is 18 amino acids. Original methodology: Estimates of nucleated cell counts were drawn from the amplification of reference gene primers. The method was immunoSEQ multiplex PCR; TCRdb's version includes in-frame clones alone and lacks a portion of them. The V and J calls and clone size come from that table; D and trimming were worked out from the DNA. The sample carries approximately 140,000 clones, more than 75% recorded once.

The specimen sequenced was peripheral blood. The sequence was obtained from a woman between 35 and 50 years old with acute or convalescent COVID-19. This chain uses TRBV18 with TRBJ1-3, with 7 bases matching TRBD1. CDR3 amino acids: CASSPWRQGSGSGNTIYF. The CDR3 DNA is TGTGCCAGCTCACCATGGAGACAGGGATCCGGCTCTGGAAACACCATATATTTT.